The text below deals with one TCR beta chain. Time point described: pretreatment peripheral blood. Patients yielded 1 to 8 samples each, pretreatment and on-treatment. Into every PCR, synthetic TCR analog templates were spiked. Some clones are missing from TCRdb's copy, which holds only in-frame ones; the method was immunoSEQ multiplex PCR. The sample shows some 80,000 clones, about 82% of them seen only once. Germline lookup yields CDR1 SGHTA and CDR2 FQGTGA. The ends lost 5 bases at V and 5 bases at J; junction bases unmatched: 6. This CDR3 contains 16 residues. This specimen belongs to a study of PD-L1 blockade in urothelial cancer. Whole-study context: Most of the 29 patients were men who had bladder-origin urothelial cancer. Blood analysis took place 3 weeks (second dose) and 6 weeks after treatment start.

The chain employs TRBV7-3 and TRBJ2-5, with 15 bases fitting TRBD2. The clonotype comes from a man aged 35 to 55 with urothelial cancer. The input for sequencing was PBMCs, taken around atezolizumab (anti-PD-L1) treatment. CDR3: CASSPGLAGGTETQYF. CDR3 DNA sequence: TGTGCCAGCAGCCCAGGACTAGCGGGAGGGACTGAGACCCAGTACTTC.